The next 22 T cell receptor beta chains were all read from a single sample in a study of T cell responses to AZD1222 COVID-19 vaccine. Some clones are missing from TCRdb's copy, which holds only in-frame ones; the method was immunoSEQ multiplex PCR. This table has 95,000 to 150,000 clones, 80% to 90% appearing once. The sequenced sample was peripheral blood, obtained on day 0 of MenACWY control vaccination. The receptors come from an adult in good health.

The CDR3 loop is CASSLGQAPNTEAFF. CDR3 coding DNA: TGCGCCAGCAGCTTGGGACAGGCGCCGAACACTGAAGCTTTCTTT. The rearrangement links TRBV5-1 to TRBJ1-1, with D possibly being TRBD1 (6 bases). The CDR3 has 15 residues. Germline lookup yields CDR1 SGHRS and CDR2 YFSETQ. With 0 bases removed from V and 1 base from J, the gap between germline ends came to 10 bases.

The chain combines TRBV5-6 with TRBJ1-2; maybe TRBD1 (6 bases). The V end was cut by 4 bases, the J end by 5 bases, with 9 bases between. Per the germline V gene, CDR1 is SGHDT and CDR2 is YYEEEE. CDR3 length: 12 residues. This chain's CDR3 is CASSGGPYGYTF. As DNA, the CDR3 is TGTGCCAGCAGCGGGGGCCCTTATGGCTACACCTTC.

The rearrangement links TRBV5-6 to TRBJ2-1; TRBD2 aligns across 7 bases. V lost 6 bases to trimming and J lost 10 bases; unmatched junction nucleotides: 7. CDR1 and CDR2 (germline): SGHDT, YYEEEE. The CDR3 is made up of 12 amino acids. The CDR3 protein is CASTRGVGEQFF. CDR3 nucleotide sequence: TGTGCCAGCACTCGGGGGGTTGGAGAGCAGTTCTTC.

The chain carries TRBV7-9 and TRBJ1-1; D gene ambiguous. Germline V gives CDR1 SEHNR, CDR2 FQNEAQ (reference sequence). V was clipped by 7 bases and J by 0 bases, with 6 bases between them. The CDR3 has 12 residues. Here the CDR3 DNA reads TGTGCCAGCACGGGGATGAACACTGAAGCTTTCTTT. This gives the protein CASTGMNTEAFF.

This chain's CDR3 is CASSKGRVSGANVLTF. The CDR3 nucleotides are TGTGCCAGCAGCAAAGGACGGGTTTCTGGGGCCAACGTCCTGACTTTC. V usage is TRBV5-4 and J usage is TRBJ2-6; D is unresolved. V was clipped by 4 bases and J by 1 base, with 12 bases between them. The CDR3 consists of 16 residues. CDR1 is SGHNT, CDR2 YYREEE, per germline (reference sequence).

This chain links TRBV5-1 with TRBJ2-3; D gene unclear. Trimming cost V 0 bases and J 0 bases, with 8 bases left between them. CDR3 length: 15 amino acids. The V gene's germline CDR1 is SGHRS and CDR2 YFSETQ. The CDR3 DNA is TGCGCCAGCAGCTTGGACGGTCGTAGCACAGATACGCAGTATTTT. It yields the protein CASSLDGRSTDTQYF.

The chain carries TRBV5-8 and TRBJ2-1; D is unclear. Trimming took off 0 bases at V and 4 bases at J, with 14 bases between the two ends. This CDR3 is 16 amino acids long. Germline CDR1 is SGHTS and CDR2 is YDEGEE. DNA for the CDR3: TGTGCCAGCAGCTTGGATAGTGGGAACCTGTACAATGAGCAGTTCTTC. This encodes CASSLDSGNLYNEQFF.

The rearrangement links TRBV7-2 to TRBJ2-7; D unclear. This CDR3 is built from 15 residues. V gave up 4 bases and J gave up 0 bases, with 13 bases separating them. Germline-derived CDR1 and CDR2 are SGHTA and FQGNSA. The CDR3 is CASSSLGSSSYEQYF. The CDR3 nucleotides are TGTGCCAGCAGCTCATTGGGGTCCAGCTCCTACGAGCAGTACTTC. The full variable domain, with the rest looked up from reference TRBV7-2 and TRBJ2-7, is GAGVSQSPSNKVTEKGKDVELRCDPISGHTALYWYRQSLGQGLEFLIYFQGNSAPDKSGLPSDRFSAERTGGSVSTLTIQRTQQEDSAVYLCASSSLGSSSYEQYFGPGTRLTVT.

This chain joins TRBV11-2 and TRBJ1-2; D is uncertain. Per the germline V gene, CDR1 is SGHAT and CDR2 is FQNNGV. Trimming removed 5 bases at V and 8 bases at J, with 12 bases between. This CDR3 region has 12 residues. The CDR3 coding sequence is TGTGCCAGCAGCCGGACGGAGCCCGGCTACACCTTC. Protein: CASSRTEPGYTF.

This rearrangement joins TRBV9 to TRBJ2-1, with D possibly TRBD1 on 6 matching bases. V dropped 0 bases and J dropped 0 bases, with 13 bases sitting between them. The CDR3 has 17 amino acids. CDR1 and CDR2 from the germline V gene are SGDLS and YYNGEE. As DNA, the CDR3 is TGTGCCAGCAGCGTAGATTTGGGGGCCTCCTCCTACAATGAGCAGTTCTTC. This codes for CASSVDLGASSYNEQFF.

The genes are TRBV2 and TRBJ1-2; no definite D call. CDR1 is SNHLY and CDR2 is FYNNEI in the germline V gene. The CDR3 totals 14 residues. Written as DNA, the CDR3 is TGTGCTACTAAGACCCTAAACACTAACTATGGCTACACCTTC. This gives the protein CATKTLNTNYGYTF.

V gene TRBV6-5 combines with J gene TRBJ1-5, with a possible D match to TRBD1 (5 bases). Per germline, CDR1 MNHEY and CDR2 SVGAGI. The CDR3 contains 15 residues. Trimming left V 0 bases short and J 7 bases short, with 13 bases between. CDR3 protein: CASSYSGELRQPQHF. CDR3 nucleotides: TGTGCCAGCAGTTACTCGGGGGAATTGAGGCAGCCCCAGCATTTT.

Comment on this clone: A junction boundary mismatches the germline segment, possibly from a read error. This rearrangement joins TRBV27 to TRBJ2-5; D might be TRBD2 (6 bases). Germline V lookup: CDR1 MNHEY, CDR2 SMNVEV (reference sequence). The CDR3 is made up of 13 amino acids. Here the CDR3 DNA reads TGTGCCAGCACGGGATTGGGGGGAGGTCGGTTGAACTTC. Translation: CASTGLGGGRLNF.

As for this clone: In the same sample, other DNA sequences code for this CDR3. The chain couples TRBV5-1 to TRBJ2-2; the match to TRBD2 covers 8 bases. CDR1 is SGHRS, CDR2 YFSETQ, per germline. The V segment lost 5 bases and the J segment 6 bases; nucleotides outside the gene matches: 12. The CDR3 runs 16 residues. The DNA for the CDR3 is TGCGCCAGCAGGCCAGAGTCTACTAGCGGACCCGGGGAGCTGTTTTTT. Its translation: CASRPESTSGPGELFF.

The V and J genes are TRBV11-3 and TRBJ2-2, with D perhaps TRBD2 (5 bases). The V end was cut by 0 bases, the J end by 2 bases, with 13 bases between. Looked up from germline, CDR1 is SGHNT and CDR2 is YENEEA. This CDR3 region has 17 residues. The DNA of the CDR3 is TGTGCCAGCAGCTTAGATCTGGGGAGCGTAAACACCGGGGAGCTGTTTTTT. Protein product: CASSLDLGSVNTGELFF.

V gene TRBV6-5 combines with J gene TRBJ2-1, with D perhaps matching TRBD2 (5 bases). The CDR3 loop spans 15 amino acids. CDR1 and CDR2 (germline): MNHEY, SVGAGI. V lost 6 bases and J lost 3, with 15 bases in between. The CDR3 is CASRPRMSGYNEQFF. CDR3 nucleotides: TGTGCCAGCAGGCCCAGGATGAGCGGCTACAATGAGCAGTTCTTC.

This clone has only a few counts. The V call is TRBV12-3 or TRBV12-4, the J call TRBJ2-5; no clear D. V dropped 2 bases and J dropped 5 bases, with 3 bases sitting between them. The CDR3 has 11 amino acids. This chain's CDR3 is CASSLLETQYF. CDR3 bases: TGTGCCAGCAGTTTACTCGAGACCCAGTACTTC.

This clone has a handful of counts. The rearrangement joins TRBV11-3 to TRBJ1-1; D perhaps matches TRBD1 (5 bases). CDR1 is SGHNT and CDR2 is YENEEA in the germline V gene. Trimming shortened V by 1 base and J by 1 base, and 10 bases separated the two germline ends. This CDR3 region has 15 residues. CDR3 DNA sequence: TGTGCCAGCAGCTTAGTAGGACACCAGAACACTGAAGCTTTCTTT. The encoded protein is CASSLVGHQNTEAFF.

This clone was seen just once. V is TRBV6-2 or TRBV6-3 and J is TRBJ2-3; 7 bases align to TRBD2. The CDR3 extends over 14 amino acids. Germline V gene lookup returns CDR1 MNHEY and CDR2 SVGEGT. V was clipped by 0 bases and J by 10 bases; unmatched bases: 7. CDR3 sequence: CASSYSSKRDSQYF. The CDR3, as DNA: TGTGCCAGCAGTTACTCGAGTAAGCGGGATTCGCAGTATTTT.

This chain joins TRBV7-3 and TRBJ2-3; D call uncertain. Trimming removed 0 bases from V and 4 bases from J, with 5 bases in between. The germline V gene has CDR1 SGHTA and CDR2 FQGTGA. The CDR3 is 13 amino acids. As DNA, the CDR3 is TGTGCCAGCAGCTTAACGTTGTCAGATACGCAGTATTTT. It translates to CASSLTLSDTQYF. The complete variable domain, with remaining parts taken from reference TRBV7-3 and TRBJ2-3, reads GAGVSQTPSNKVTEKGKYVELRCDPISGHTALYWYRQSLGQGPEFLIYFQGTGAADDSGLPNDRFFAVRPEGSVSTLKIQRTERGDSAVYLCASSLTLSDTQYFGPGTRLTVL.

The chain couples TRBV28 to TRBJ1-1; tentative D call: TRBD1 (5 bases). Trimming removed 3 bases at V and 5 bases at J, with 13 bases between. Germline values: CDR1 MDHEN, CDR2 SYDVKM. This CDR3 contains 14 residues. The CDR3 is CASSFPTRGTEAFF. CDR3 DNA: TGTGCCAGCAGTTTCCCGACCCGGGGGACTGAAGCTTTCTTT. Using reference TRBV28 and TRBJ1-1 for the parts outside the CDR3, the full variable domain is DVKVTQSSRYLVKRTGEKVFLECVQDMDHENMFWYRQDPGLGLRLIYFSYDVKMKEKGDIPEGYSVSREKKERFSLILESASTNQTSMYLCASSFPTRGTEAFFGQGTRLTVV.

J is TRBJ1-5 and V is TRBV7-8, with D perhaps TRBD1 (5 bases). Germline loops: CDR1 SGHVS, CDR2 FQNEAQ. The V gene lost 4 bases and the J gene lost 2 bases, with 15 bases spanning the gap. The CDR3 totals 16 residues. CDR3 residues: CASSSPQGKGNQPQHF. The DNA for the CDR3 is TGTGCCAGCAGCTCACCGCAGGGAAAGGGCAATCAGCCCCAGCATTTT.